The next 11 T cell receptor beta chains were all read from a single sample in a study of control samples from healthy donors and cancer patients (dated by TCRdb to 2018 to 2021). The method behind the library was the immunoSEQ multiplex PCR assay. As stored in TCRdb, this immuneACCESS dataset retains in-frame rearrangements with V and J assigned. A fraction of the clones does not appear; measured against another copy, unresolved V genes explain less than half of the discrepancy, and the remainder lacks a known reason. This sample comprises over 75,000 clones, 82% of them detected only once. The ten most abundant clones make up 1.5% to 2.5% of the sample. Material for sequencing was blood. The receptor set was obtained from a man aged 55 to 69 in good health.

The chain uses TRBV5-1 and TRBJ1-4; D call uncertain. Trimming took off 0 bases at V and 4 bases at J, with 10 bases between the two ends. Germline CDR1 is SGHRS and CDR2 is YFSETQ. The CDR3 length is 15 residues. For the CDR3, the DNA is TGCGCCAGCAGCTTGGGGGCAGGCGTTAATGAAAAACTGTTTTTT. This gives the protein CASSLGAGVNEKLFF.

This clone appeared a few times. V usage is TRBV30 and J usage is TRBJ2-7, with TRBD1 identical over 9 bases. The CDR3 sequence is 11 residues long. Germline CDR1 reads GTSNPN; CDR2 reads SVGIG (reference sequence). V gave up 5 bases and J gave up 7 bases; unmatched junction bases: 3. The CDR3 reads CAWGTGQEQYF. The CDR3 nucleotides read TGTGCCTGGGGGACAGGGCAGGAGCAGTACTTC.

This clone came up a few times. The gene calls are TRBV19 and TRBJ1-3; TRBD1 might be the D (5 bases). Looked up from germline, CDR1 is LNHDA and CDR2 is SQIVND (reference sequence). Trimming left V 5 bases short and J 0 bases short, with 14 bases between. The CDR3 extends over 16 amino acids. CDR3 loop: CASSRRTGRSGNTIYF. The CDR3 coding sequence is TGTGCCAGTAGTCGACGGACGGGACGCTCTGGAAACACCATATATTTT.

On this clone itself: One end of the junction does not line up with germline, which may come from a read error. This chain uses TRBV7-8 with TRBJ2-7; 7 nucleotides match TRBD1. The CDR3 is 14 amino acids. Germline V gene lookup returns CDR1 SGHVS and CDR2 FQNEAQ. The chain's CDR3 is CASSPGGPSSEQYF. As DNA, the CDR3 is TGTGCCAGCAGCCCAGGGGGACCCTCCTCCGAGCAGTACTTC.

The V call is TRBV19, the J call TRBJ2-7; a weak D match, TRBD1 (6 bases). This CDR3 spans 16 amino acids. Germline CDR1 reads LNHDA; CDR2 reads SQIVND (reference sequence). V lost 6 bases, J lost 2 bases, and 20 bases lay in between. The CDR3 nucleotides are TGTGCCAGTAGCGGACCCCGGGACACCTACCCCTACGAGCAGTACTTC. Protein: CASSGPRDTYPYEQYF.

The genes are TRBV19 and TRBJ2-5; no firm D call. From germline, CDR1 is LNHDA and CDR2 SQIVND (reference sequence). Trimming took off 6 bases at V and 2 bases at J, with 10 bases between the two ends. This CDR3 has 13 residues. The CDR3 DNA follows: TGTGCCAGTAGGATGACCCGGCAAGAGACCCAGTACTTC. It yields the protein CASRMTRQETQYF.

The V and J genes are TRBV27 and TRBJ2-1, with D maybe TRBD1 (6 bases). Germline CDR1 is MNHEY and CDR2 is SMNVEV (reference sequence). Trimming cost V 6 bases and J 0 bases, with 15 bases left between them. The CDR3 length is 16 residues. CDR3 sequence reads: CASRRGGTYSYNEQFF. In DNA form, the CDR3 reads TGTGCCAGCAGGCGAGGTGGGACATACTCCTACAATGAGCAGTTCTTC.

V gene TRBV4-1 combines with J gene TRBJ2-7, with D tentatively TRBD2 (6 bases). In germline, CDR1 is MGHRA, CDR2 YSYEKL. This CDR3 has 15 amino acids. Trimming took 0 bases from V and 0 from J, leaving 9 bases between them. CDR3 in amino acids: CASSQELASSYEQYF. The CDR3 nucleotides read TGCGCCAGCAGCCAAGAGCTAGCGAGCTCCTACGAGCAGTACTTC.

The rearrangement links TRBV3-1 (or the pseudogene TRBV3-2) to TRBJ2-7; TRBD1 might be the D (5 bases). The CDR3 runs 12 residues. Trimming removed 5 bases at V and 1 base at J, with 6 bases between. Germline CDR1 and CDR2: LGHDT and YNNKEL (reference sequence). Here the CDR3 reads CASSRGSYEQYF. Here the CDR3 DNA reads TGTGCCAGCAGCAGGGGATCCTACGAGCAGTACTTC.

V gene TRBV5-6 combines with J gene TRBJ2-6, with D possibly matching TRBD1 (6 bases). The CDR3 is 17 residues long. Trimming left V 1 base short and J 1 base short, with 12 bases between. Germline assignment: CDR1 SGHDT and CDR2 YYEEEE. The CDR3 here is CASSLIRGLSGANVLTF. The CDR3 DNA reads TGTGCCAGCAGCTTGATCAGGGGATTATCTGGGGCCAACGTCCTGACTTTC.

The chain employs TRBV4-1 and TRBJ1-5; maybe TRBD1 (5 bases). The CDR3 is 15 residues long. V lost 1 base, J lost 7 bases, and 14 bases lay in between. Per the germline V gene, CDR1 is MGHRA and CDR2 is YSYEKL. CDR3 amino acids: CASSQVVGGGQPQHF. The CDR3 nucleotides are TGCGCCAGCAGCCAAGTGGTCGGGGGTGGGCAGCCCCAGCATTTT.